This TCR delta chain was identified during a study of gamma-delta chains in newborns, infants, children. Across the study: Polyclonal expansion of innate γδ T cells after birth follows microbial exposure.

On this clone: Other DNA sequences in this sample translate to the same CDR3.

With V trimmed by 5 bases and J by 2 bases, 14 bases remained unmatched. The CDR3 totals 21 residues. Germline V gene sequence: CDR1 GEAIGNYY, CDR2 EKD. TCRdb re-called the reads via CATT. The data hold over 12,000 delta-chain clones, with less than 9.5% observed a single time. This clonotype was obtained from a child who was a newborn, infant or young child, either healthy, febrile or measles-vaccinated (not recorded which). The chain couples TRDV2 to TRDJ3; 13 bases agree with TRDD3. The specimen was blood. CDR3 amino acids: CACVPLLGDTRDPWDTRQMFF. In nucleotides, the CDR3 is TGTGCCTGTGTCCCTCTACTGGGGGATACGCGAGACCCCTGGGACACCCGACAGATGTTTTTC.